This is a list of T cell receptor beta chains from one sample in a study of early stage breast cancer tumors. The method was immunoSEQ multiplex PCR; TCRdb's version includes in-frame clones alone and lacks a portion of them. The sample carries 25,000 to 35,000 clones, about 59% recorded once. Sequenced sample: breast tumor tissue. These receptors all stem from a person in their fifties or sixties with breast cancer. The CDR3 runs from the conserved cysteine through the conserved F or W. A D gene is named only where the DNA matches it firmly. Not all rows give a size; the values are once, few, many and, for expanded clones, a class.

j_call: TRBJ2-4; clone_size: -; d_call: -; v_call: TRBV19; cdr3_nt: TGTGCCAGTAGCGACCTAGCCAAAAACATTCAGTACTTC; cdr3_aa: CASSDLAKNIQYF
j_call: TRBJ2-2; clone_size: few; d_call: -; v_call: TRBV9; cdr3_nt: TGTGCCAGCAGCGTAGGTGCGGTCGGGAACACCGGGGAGCTGTTTTTT; cdr3_aa: CASSVGAVGNTGELFF
j_call: TRBJ2-1; clone_size: -; d_call: -; v_call: TRBV14; cdr3_nt: TGTGCCAGCAGCCCCGGTACCCCCAGCAATGAGCAGTTCTTC; cdr3_aa: CASSPGTPSNEQFF
j_call: TRBJ1-1; clone_size: -; d_call: -; v_call: TRBV5-4; cdr3_nt: TGTGCCAGCAGCTTGGGGAGGGACACTGAAGCTTTCTTT; cdr3_aa: CASSLGRDTEAFF
j_call: TRBJ1-1; clone_size: -; d_call: -; v_call: TRBV7-9; cdr3_nt: TGTGCCAGCAGCACCCAGGCGGTCACTGAAGCTTTCTTT; cdr3_aa: CASSTQAVTEAFF
j_call: TRBJ1-2; clone_size: -; d_call: TRBD1; v_call: TRBV5-1; cdr3_nt: TGCGCCAGCAGCTTGACAGGGGGCGCGAATGGCTACACCTTC; cdr3_aa: CASSLTGGANGYTF
j_call: TRBJ2-7; clone_size: -; d_call: TRBD1; v_call: TRBV7-3; cdr3_nt: TGTGCCAGCAGCTTAAGGGACAGACCCTACGAGCAGTACTTC; cdr3_aa: CASSLRDRPYEQYF
j_call: TRBJ2-5; clone_size: -; d_call: TRBD2; v_call: TRBV7-2; cdr3_nt: TGTGCCAGCAGCTTAAAGCGGGAGAGGAGGGAGACCCAGTACTTC; cdr3_aa: CASSLKRERRETQYF
j_call: TRBJ2-7; clone_size: -; d_call: -; v_call: TRBV6-6; cdr3_nt: TGTGCCAGCAGTTACAAGGGGCGGAGCTACGAGCAGTACTTC; cdr3_aa: CASSYKGRSYEQYF
j_call: TRBJ2-7; clone_size: -; d_call: -; v_call: TRBV6-1; cdr3_nt: TGTGCCAGCGAGGACTACGAGCAGTACTTC; cdr3_aa: CASEDYEQYF
j_call: TRBJ2-7; clone_size: -; d_call: -; v_call: TRBV9; cdr3_nt: TGTGCCAGCAGCGTAGATTTGACAGAGCAGTACTTC; cdr3_aa: CASSVDLTEQYF
j_call: TRBJ1-1; clone_size: few; d_call: -; v_call: TRBV14; cdr3_nt: TGTGCCAGCAGCCAAGGCTTTGCGAACACTGAAGCTTTCTTT; cdr3_aa: CASSQGFANTEAFF
j_call: TRBJ1-1; clone_size: -; d_call: TRBD1; v_call: TRBV7-4; cdr3_nt: TGTGCCAGCAGCTTACAGGGGGCGCCCACTGAAGCTTTCTTT; cdr3_aa: CASSLQGAPTEAFF
j_call: TRBJ2-3; clone_size: few; d_call: -; v_call: TRBV27; cdr3_nt: TGTGCCAGCAGGATGGCAGTTTACACAGATACGCAGTATTTT; cdr3_aa: CASRMAVYTDTQYF
j_call: TRBJ2-2; clone_size: -; d_call: -; v_call: TRBV6-1; cdr3_nt: TGTGCCAGCAGAGGTAATCGGGGGGCCGGCGGGGAGCTGTTTTTT; cdr3_aa: CASRGNRGAGGELFF
j_call: TRBJ2-7; clone_size: -; d_call: TRBD2; v_call: TRBV28; cdr3_nt: TGTGCCAGCAGGACTAGCGGGAGCTCCTACGAGCAGTACTTC; cdr3_aa: CASRTSGSSYEQYF
j_call: TRBJ2-5; clone_size: -; d_call: -; v_call: TRBV7-6; cdr3_nt: TGTGCCAGCAGCCCTCGGTTGAGGGAGACCCAGTACTTC; cdr3_aa: CASSPRLRETQYF
j_call: TRBJ2-7; clone_size: -; d_call: TRBD2; v_call: TRBV5-6; cdr3_nt: TGTGCCAGCAACAAATATAGCGGGATTTCGTACGAGCAGTACTTC; cdr3_aa: CASNKYSGISYEQYF
j_call: TRBJ1-4; clone_size: once; d_call: TRBD1; v_call: TRBV5-1; cdr3_nt: TGCGCCAGCAGCTTCATGGAGGGGGCGCCGAGAGAAAAACTGTTTTTT; cdr3_aa: CASSFMEGAPREKLFF
j_call: TRBJ2-7; clone_size: -; d_call: TRBD2; v_call: TRBV6-6; cdr3_nt: TGTGCCAGCATTCCGGGACTAGCGGGAGGGTGGGAGCAGTACTTC; cdr3_aa: CASIPGLAGGWEQYF
j_call: TRBJ2-7; clone_size: -; d_call: TRBD2; v_call: TRBV11-3; cdr3_nt: TGTGCCAGCAGAGCGGGACTAGCGGGAGGTTACGAGCAGTACTTC; cdr3_aa: CASRAGLAGGYEQYF
j_call: TRBJ2-5; clone_size: -; d_call: -; v_call: TRBV4-2; cdr3_nt: TGTGCCAGCAGCCAAGGTCAGCAGGTGCCCATCCAAGAGACCCAGTACTTC; cdr3_aa: CASSQGQQVPIQETQYF
j_call: TRBJ1-4; clone_size: once; d_call: -; v_call: TRBV18; cdr3_nt: TGTGCCAGCTCACCCCGTCTTAATGAAAAACTGTTTTTT; cdr3_aa: CASSPRLNEKLFF
j_call: TRBJ2-5; clone_size: few; d_call: -; v_call: TRBV7-9; cdr3_nt: TGTGCCACCGTGGGCGGGGGCGGGGAGACCCAGTACTTC; cdr3_aa: CATVGGGGETQYF
j_call: TRBJ2-7; clone_size: few; d_call: -; v_call: TRBV19; cdr3_nt: TGTGCCAGTAGTATCCTACTCTATTCCTACGAGCAGTACTTC; cdr3_aa: CASSILLYSYEQYF
j_call: TRBJ2-7; clone_size: -; d_call: TRBD1; v_call: TRBV9; cdr3_nt: TGTGCCAGCAGCGTGACGGGACAGGATTCCTACGAGCAGTACTTC; cdr3_aa: CASSVTGQDSYEQYF
j_call: TRBJ2-3; clone_size: -; d_call: TRBD2; v_call: TRBV19; cdr3_nt: TGTGCCAGTAGTCGGACTAGCGGGAGCGCAGATACGCAGTATTTT; cdr3_aa: CASSRTSGSADTQYF
j_call: TRBJ2-2; clone_size: once; d_call: TRBD1; v_call: TRBV7-6; cdr3_nt: TGTGCCAGCAGCTTGAATCCGGGACAGGGGGGCACCGGGGAGCTGTTTTTT; cdr3_aa: CASSLNPGQGGTGELFF
j_call: TRBJ2-1; clone_size: -; d_call: TRBD2; v_call: TRBV7-3; cdr3_nt: TGTGCCAGCAGCTCCATGGGGGGGAGGATCTACAATGAGCAGTTCTTC; cdr3_aa: CASSSMGGRIYNEQFF
j_call: TRBJ1-1; clone_size: -; d_call: -; v_call: TRBV19; cdr3_nt: TGTGCCAGTAGCCGGGACTCTTCTAGCATGAACACTGAAGCTTTCTTT; cdr3_aa: CASSRDSSSMNTEAFF
j_call: TRBJ2-7; clone_size: few; d_call: -; v_call: TRBV27; cdr3_nt: TGTGCCAGCAGTTTAGTATCTTCCAGCTACGAGCAGTACTTC; cdr3_aa: CASSLVSSSYEQYF
j_call: TRBJ1-1; clone_size: once; d_call: -; v_call: TRBV19; cdr3_nt: TGTGCCAGTAGTATGGGCGGGTCGACTGAAGCTTTCTTT; cdr3_aa: CASSMGGSTEAFF
j_call: TRBJ1-3; clone_size: -; d_call: -; v_call: TRBV11-1; cdr3_nt: TGTGCCAGCAGCCAATCCCCAGGATCTGGAAACACCATATATTTT; cdr3_aa: CASSQSPGSGNTIYF
j_call: TRBJ2-7; clone_size: -; d_call: -; v_call: TRBV5-1; cdr3_nt: TGCGCCAGCAGCGCCCAACAGGGGGGGGAGCAGTACTTC; cdr3_aa: CASSAQQGGEQYF
j_call: TRBJ2-2; clone_size: -; d_call: TRBD2; v_call: TRBV27; cdr3_nt: TGTGCCAGCAGTTCCCCCCGCGGGAGGGAAAACACCGGGGAGCTGTTTTTT; cdr3_aa: CASSSPRGRENTGELFF
j_call: TRBJ1-1; clone_size: -; d_call: TRBD1; v_call: TRBV13; cdr3_nt: TGTGCCAGCAGCGACCAGGGGGCAACAAACACTGAAGCTTTCTTT; cdr3_aa: CASSDQGATNTEAFF
j_call: TRBJ1-5; clone_size: -; d_call: TRBD1; v_call: TRBV19; cdr3_nt: TGTGCCAGTAGTACGGGACAGGGCCTGGGCCCCCAGCATTTT; cdr3_aa: CASSTGQGLGPQHF
j_call: TRBJ1-1; clone_size: -; d_call: -; v_call: TRBV19; cdr3_nt: TGTGCCAGTAGACCCGACAGCGGCGGGACTGAAGCTTTCTTT; cdr3_aa: CASRPDSGGTEAFF
j_call: TRBJ2-1; clone_size: few; d_call: TRBD2; v_call: TRBV18; cdr3_nt: TGTGCCAGCTCAGGGGCGGGAGGGCCAGGAGAGCAGTTCTTC; cdr3_aa: CASSGAGGPGEQFF
j_call: TRBJ1-1; clone_size: -; d_call: -; v_call: TRBV6-5; cdr3_nt: TGTGCCAGCAGTTACCGTGAGAGGGCTTTCTTT; cdr3_aa: CASSYRERAFF
j_call: TRBJ1-1; clone_size: -; d_call: -; v_call: TRBV2; cdr3_nt: TGTGCCAGCAGTGAAGCGCGGAGGGTTCGCACTGAAGCTTTCTTT; cdr3_aa: CASSEARRVRTEAFF
j_call: TRBJ2-6; clone_size: -; d_call: -; v_call: TRBV11-3; cdr3_nt: TGTGCCAGCAGCTTTGGGACTGGGGCCAACGTCCTGACTTTC; cdr3_aa: CASSFGTGANVLTF
j_call: TRBJ1-2; clone_size: -; d_call: -; v_call: TRBV6-6; cdr3_nt: TGTGCCAGCAGTTATGGGGGGCAGGTCTATGGCTACACCTTC; cdr3_aa: CASSYGGQVYGYTF
j_call: TRBJ2-6; clone_size: -; d_call: -; v_call: TRBV19; cdr3_nt: TGTGCCAGTAGTATGGGAAGCTCTGGGGCCAACGTCCTGACTTTC; cdr3_aa: CASSMGSSGANVLTF
j_call: TRBJ1-5; clone_size: -; d_call: -; v_call: TRBV6-6; cdr3_nt: TGTGCCAGCAATTGGGGGGCGGACTGGGGTCAGCCCCAGCATTTT; cdr3_aa: CASNWGADWGQPQHF
j_call: TRBJ1-1; clone_size: -; d_call: -; v_call: TRBV18; cdr3_nt: TGTGCCAGCTCACCTCGCCTGGGGGGTGGTTTGAACACTGAAGCTTTCTTT; cdr3_aa: CASSPRLGGGLNTEAFF
j_call: TRBJ1-6; clone_size: -; d_call: TRBD1; v_call: TRBV28; cdr3_nt: TGTGCCAGCAGGGGACAGGGGGCTTCCTATAATTCACCCCTCCACTTT; cdr3_aa: CASRGQGASYNSPLHF
j_call: TRBJ1-5; clone_size: -; d_call: TRBD1; v_call: TRBV9; cdr3_nt: TGTGCCAGCAGCACAGGGACAGGTCCATGGGAGCCCCAGCATTTT; cdr3_aa: CASSTGTGPWEPQHF